This entry describes one T cell receptor beta chain. The antigen remains unidentified. Baseline, cycle 4 day 1, and cycle 7 day 1 were the blood sampling points. These data originate in a study of OX40 agonist ivuxolimab in advanced cancers. Measured with immunoSEQ multiplex PCR; TCRdb has only the in-frame clones, and not every one. The profile shows approximately 47,000 clones, just under 90% of them singletons. Germline loops: CDR1 MNHNY, CDR2 SVGAGI (reference sequence). V shed 6 bases and J 6 bases; nucleotides not matched to a gene: 11. This CDR3 is 16 amino acids long. The study's findings and limits: The study found that CD8+ T cells averaged more expanded clones than CD4+.

The chain is built from TRBV6-6 and TRBJ2-2, with 9 nucleotides matching TRBD1. Sequenced material: CD4+ or CD8+ T cells sorted from blood, taken in a trial of the OX40 agonist ivuxolimab. The sequence was collected from an adult with an advanced solid tumor such as melanoma, head and neck, liver or kidney cancer. CDR3 sequence: CASSHRDRVRSGELFF. As DNA, the CDR3 is TGTGCCAGCAGCCACCGGGACAGGGTTCGTTCCGGGGAGCTGTTTTTT.